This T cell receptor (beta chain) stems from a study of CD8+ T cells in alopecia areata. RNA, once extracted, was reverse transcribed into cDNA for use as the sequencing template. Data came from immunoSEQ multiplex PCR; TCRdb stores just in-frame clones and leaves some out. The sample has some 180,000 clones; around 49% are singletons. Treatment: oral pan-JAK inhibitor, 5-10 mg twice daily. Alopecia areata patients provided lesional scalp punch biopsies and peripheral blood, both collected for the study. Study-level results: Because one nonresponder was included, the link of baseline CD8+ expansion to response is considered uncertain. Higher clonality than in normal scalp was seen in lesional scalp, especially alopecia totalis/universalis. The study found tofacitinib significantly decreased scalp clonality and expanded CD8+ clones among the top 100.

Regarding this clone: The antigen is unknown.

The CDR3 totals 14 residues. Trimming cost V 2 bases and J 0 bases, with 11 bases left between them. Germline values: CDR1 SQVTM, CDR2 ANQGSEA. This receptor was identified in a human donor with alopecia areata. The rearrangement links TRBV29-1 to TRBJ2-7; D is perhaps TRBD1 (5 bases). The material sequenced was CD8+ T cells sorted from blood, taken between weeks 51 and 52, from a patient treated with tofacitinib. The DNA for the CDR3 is TGCAGCGTTGAATTATCAGGGTCCTCCTACGAGCAGTACTTC. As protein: CSVELSGSSYEQYF.